The 5 T cell receptor beta chains below come from one sample, sequenced in a study of cytomegalovirus exposure and HLA in healthy donors. Profiling relied on immunoSEQ multiplex PCR, and the TCRdb table lists in-frame clones only, not all of them. Here the sample spans a few hundred thousand clones, roughly 89% being singletons. The source material was PBMCs. The receptor set was obtained from a young woman in good health and CMV-seronegative.

This sequence joins TRBV7-9 and TRBJ1-5, with 9 bases lining up with TRBD1. The CDR3 runs 16 residues. The germline CDR1 and CDR2 sequences are SEHNR and FQNEAQ (reference sequence). Losses at the gene ends were 4 bases for V and 3 bases for J; bases not matched to a gene: 7. DNA for the CDR3: TGTGCCAGCAGCTCCTTCAGACAGGGGGTCAATCAGCCCCAGCATTTT. Translating gives CASSSFRQGVNQPQHF.

The chain links TRBV4-1 to TRBJ2-5; TRBD1 aligns across 7 bases. J lost 5 bases, V lost 1 base, and 7 bases had no gene match. CDR3 length: 15 residues. CDR1 and CDR2 from the germline V gene are MGHRA and YSYEKL. CDR3 protein: CASSQGQGMWETQYF. CDR3 nucleotide sequence: TGCGCCAGCAGCCAAGGACAGGGAATGTGGGAGACCCAGTACTTC.

The chain joins TRBV6-5 to TRBJ1-6, with TRBD1 identical over 8 bases. The V gene end was trimmed by 7 bases and the J gene end by 7 bases; junction bases not matched to a gene: 6. This CDR3 contains 14 residues. The germline V gene encodes CDR1 MNHEY and CDR2 SVGAGI. The CDR3 protein is CASKNDRGNSPLHF. The CDR3 DNA sequence: TGTGCCAGCAAAAACGACAGGGGAAATTCACCCCTCCACTTT.

This sequence joins TRBV11-2 and TRBJ2-2; 11 bases match TRBD2. The junction had 5 bases not matched to a gene; V was cut back by 4 bases and J by 7 bases. This CDR3 comprises 15 residues. Germline V gives CDR1 SGHAT, CDR2 FQNNGV. The CDR3 region has the DNA TGTGCCAGCAGCTCTATAGCGGGGGGGCACGGGGAGCTGTTTTTT. Translating gives CASSSIAGGHGELFF.

This clone was detected only once. The genes are TRBV28 and TRBJ1-5, with D possibly being TRBD1 (5 bases). The ends were cut back, 2 bases at V and 5 bases at J, with 19 bases in the middle. The CDR3 is 17 residues long. The germline V gene has CDR1 MDHEN and CDR2 SYDVKM. CDR3 nucleotide sequence: TGTGCCAGCAGTTTACCCCAGGGCTCGAATTTATATCAGCCCCAGCATTTT. It specifies CASSLPQGSNLYQPQHF.